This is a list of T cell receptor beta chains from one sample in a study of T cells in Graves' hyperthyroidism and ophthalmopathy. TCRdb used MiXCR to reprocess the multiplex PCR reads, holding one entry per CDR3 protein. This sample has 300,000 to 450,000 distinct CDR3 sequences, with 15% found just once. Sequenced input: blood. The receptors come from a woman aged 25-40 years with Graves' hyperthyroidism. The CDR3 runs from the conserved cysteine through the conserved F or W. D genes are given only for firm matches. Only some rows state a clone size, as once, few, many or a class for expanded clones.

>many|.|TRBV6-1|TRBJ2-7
TGTGCCACCAGACCGAAAGGGGGGTTGTTAGAGTCCTACGAGCAGTACTTC
CATRPKGGLLESYEQYF
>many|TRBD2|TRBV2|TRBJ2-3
TGTGCCAGCAGTCAGAGGACTAGCGGCACAGATACGCAGTATTTT
CASSQRTSGTDTQYF
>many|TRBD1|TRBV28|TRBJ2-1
TGTGCCAGCAGTATAGGGGGCGCCAGCTCCTACAATGAGCAGTTCTTC
CASSIGGASSYNEQFF
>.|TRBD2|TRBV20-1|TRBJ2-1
TGCAGTGCTCAGCGGGAGGACTACAGTGAGCAGTTCTTC
CSAQREDYSEQFF
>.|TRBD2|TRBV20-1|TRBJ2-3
TGCAGTGCTAGAGAAAAAGGGAGGGATGGATGGGATACGCAGTATTTT
CSAREKGRDGWDTQYF
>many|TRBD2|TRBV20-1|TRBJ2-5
TGCAGTGCTTGTAGACTAGCGGGATCCCAAGAGACCCAGTACTTC
CSACRLAGSQETQYF
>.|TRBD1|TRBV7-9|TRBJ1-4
TGTGCCAGCAGCTCCGGGACAGGGGTTAATGAAAAACTGTTTTTT
CASSSGTGVNEKLFF
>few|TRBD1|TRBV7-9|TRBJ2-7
TGTGCCAGCAGCCCCTTAGGAGGGGACAGGAGCTCCTACGAGCAGTACTTC
CASSPLGGDRSSYEQYF
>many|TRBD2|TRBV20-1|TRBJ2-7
TGCAGTGCTAGAATTGCGGGAGGGCCCTACGAGCAGTACTTC
CSARIAGGPYEQYF
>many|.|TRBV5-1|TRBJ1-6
TGCGCCAGCAGTAGGGACGTAGAGTTCGCCCTCCACTTT
CASSRDVEFALHF
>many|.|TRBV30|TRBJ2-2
TGTGCCTCCCGTTCCGGGGGCACCGGGGAGCTGTTTTTT
CASRSGGTGELFF
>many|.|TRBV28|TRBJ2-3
TGTGCCAGCAGCTCCCCCGGACTCTCCAGCGGGCCAAGCCGAACAGATACGCAGTATTTT
CASSSPGLSSGPSRTDTQYF
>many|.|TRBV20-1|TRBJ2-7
TGCAGTGCTAGGTGGGGGAACGAGCAGTACTTC
CSARWGNEQYF
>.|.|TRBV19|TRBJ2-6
TGTGCCAGTAGTACCCCCCAACACTACTCTGGGGCCAACGTCCTGACTTTC
CASSTPQHYSGANVLTF
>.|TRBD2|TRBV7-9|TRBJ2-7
TGTGCCAGCAGCTTAGCGGGGGGGTATGCTATCTCCTACGAGCAGTACTTC
CASSLAGGYAISYEQYF
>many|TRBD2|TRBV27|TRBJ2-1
TGTGCCAGCAGTTTAAGACTAGCGGGGATCAATGAGCAGTTCTTC
CASSLRLAGINEQFF
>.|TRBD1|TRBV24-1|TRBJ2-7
TGTGCCACCAGTGCCCCTAACAGGGGTACCTACGAGCAGTACTTC
CATSAPNRGTYEQYF
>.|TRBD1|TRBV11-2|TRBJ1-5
TGTGCCAGCAGCTCGACAGGGTCTCGGAATCAGCCCCAGCATTTT
CASSSTGSRNQPQHF
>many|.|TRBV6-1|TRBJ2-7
TGTGCCAGCAGTTCCCCGGGAAGACCTGGGGAGCAGTACTTC
CASSSPGRPGEQYF
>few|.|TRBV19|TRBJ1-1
TGTGCCAGTAGTATAGTTACGACTGGCAACACTGAAGCTTTCTTT
CASSIVTTGNTEAFF
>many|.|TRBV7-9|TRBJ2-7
TGTGCCAGCAGCTTAGCCGCCTCCCCACCCTACGAGCAGTACTTC
CASSLAASPPYEQYF
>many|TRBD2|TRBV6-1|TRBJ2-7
TGTGCCAGCGCACCGGGCCGAGGGACTAGCAGGGAGCAGTACTTC
CASAPGRGTSREQYF
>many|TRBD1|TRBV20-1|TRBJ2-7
TGCAGTGCTTCACCCGGGACAGGGGGCTACGAGCAGTACTTC
CSASPGTGGYEQYF
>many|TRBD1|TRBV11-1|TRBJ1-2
TGTGCCAGCAGCATATCCCGACAGGGCAACTATGGCTACACCTTC
CASSISRQGNYGYTF
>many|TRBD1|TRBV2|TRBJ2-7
TGTGCCAGCAGCCAGACCCGGGACAGGGTAATCTACGAGCAGTACTTC
CASSQTRDRVIYEQYF
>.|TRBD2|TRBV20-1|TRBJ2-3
TGCAGTGCTAGAGCGCCTAGCGGGCCCACAGATACGCAGTATTTT
CSARAPSGPTDTQYF
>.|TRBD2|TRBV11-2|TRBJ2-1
TGTGCCAGCAGCTTTGGACTAGGAGGCAACAATGAGCAGTTCTTC
CASSFGLGGNNEQFF
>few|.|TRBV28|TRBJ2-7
TGTGCCAGCAGTGGGGGGCGCATTTCCCGCTACTACGAGCAGTACTTC
CASSGGRISRYYEQYF
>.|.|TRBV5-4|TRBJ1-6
TGTGCCAGCAGCTCTGGAGGACCGCGAAATTCACCCCTCCACTTT
CASSSGGPRNSPLHF
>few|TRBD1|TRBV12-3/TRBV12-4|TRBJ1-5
TGTGCCAGCAGTCTCGCGGACAGGGACGGCCAGCCCCAGCATTTT
CASSLADRDGQPQHF
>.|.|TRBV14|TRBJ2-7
TGTGCCAGCAGCCAAGGGGGATGGACCTACGAGCAGTACTTC
CASSQGGWTYEQYF
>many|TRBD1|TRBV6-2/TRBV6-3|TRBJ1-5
TGTGCCAGCAGAACGGGACAGAATCAGCCCCAGCATTTT
CASRTGQNQPQHF
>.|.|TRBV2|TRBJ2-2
TGTGCCAGCAGTGGAGAAGGGGTCGGGGAGCTGTTTTTT
CASSGEGVGELFF
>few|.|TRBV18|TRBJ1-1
TGTGCCAGCTCATCGGTAAAGAACACTGAAGCTTTCTTT
CASSSVKNTEAFF
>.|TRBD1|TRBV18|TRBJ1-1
TGTGCCAGCTCGTTACAGGGGGCAGCGAACACTGAAGCTTTCTTT
CASSLQGAANTEAFF
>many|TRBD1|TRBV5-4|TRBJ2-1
TGTGCCAGCAGACCCGGGACAGGGGATTTGGGTGAGCAGTTCTTC
CASRPGTGDLGEQFF
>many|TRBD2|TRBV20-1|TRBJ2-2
TGCAGTGCTAGAGATGGAAGCGGGAGATATACCGGGGAGCTGTTTTTT
CSARDGSGRYTGELFF
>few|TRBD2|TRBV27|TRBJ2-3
TGTGCCAGCAGTTTTTGGCCGCGGGAGGGCCCCACAGATACGCAGTATTTT
CASSFWPREGPTDTQYF
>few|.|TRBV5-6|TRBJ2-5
TGTGCCAGCAGCCCTCCCCGGGCGGCCGTGGGGCAAGAGACCCAGTACTTC
CASSPPRAAVGQETQYF
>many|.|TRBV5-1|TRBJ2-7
TGCGCCAGCAGCCCCCACAGGGACGAGCAGTACTTC
CASSPHRDEQYF
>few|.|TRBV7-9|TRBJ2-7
TGTGCCAGCAGCCCCGGGGCCGTCGGCTACGAGCAGTACTTC
CASSPGAVGYEQYF
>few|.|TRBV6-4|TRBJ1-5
TGTGCCAGTAAAGGACAGATAAGAAATCAGCCCCAGCATTTT
CASKGQIRNQPQHF
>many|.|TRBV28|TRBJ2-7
TGTGCCAGCAGTTTACAGGCCTACGAGCAGTACTTC
CASSLQAYEQYF
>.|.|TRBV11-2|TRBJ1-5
TGTGCCAGCAGCTTAGGTGGGGACCGTCAGCCCCAGCATTTT
CASSLGGDRQPQHF
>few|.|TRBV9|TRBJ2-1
TGTGCCAGCAGCTACAGTATTAGCCTAACCTACAATGAGCAGTTCTTC
CASSYSISLTYNEQFF
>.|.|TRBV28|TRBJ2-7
TGTGCCAGCAGTTCGACCGGGACACCCTTAGCCTACGAGCAGTACTTC
CASSSTGTPLAYEQYF
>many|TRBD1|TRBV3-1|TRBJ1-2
TGTGCCAGCGGGACAGGGATCTATGGCTACACCTTC
CASGTGIYGYTF
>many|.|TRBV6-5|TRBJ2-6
TGTGCCAGCAGTTACTCGAGCAGTCACTCTGGGGCCAACGTCCTGACTTTC
CASSYSSSHSGANVLTF
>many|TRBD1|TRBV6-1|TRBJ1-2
TGTGCCAGCAGTGTAACAGGGGACTATGGCTACACCTTC
CASSVTGDYGYTF
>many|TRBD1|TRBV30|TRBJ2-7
TGTGCCTGGAGGATCCGGGACAGGGGGCGCGAGCAGTACTTC
CAWRIRDRGREQYF
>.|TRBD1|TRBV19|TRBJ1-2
TGTGCCAGTAGTACCAACAGGGGGCCTGGCTATGGCTACACCTTC
CASSTNRGPGYGYTF
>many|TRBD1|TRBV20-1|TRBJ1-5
TGCAGTGCTAGAGCAGGGGGCGATCAGCCCCAGCATTTT
CSARAGGDQPQHF
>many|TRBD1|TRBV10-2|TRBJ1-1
TGCGCCAGCAGACAGGGGGAACACACTGAAGCTTTCTTT
CASRQGEHTEAFF
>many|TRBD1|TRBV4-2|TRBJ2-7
TGTGCCAGCAGCCTACCGGGACAGGGATTCTACGAGCAGTACTTC
CASSLPGQGFYEQYF
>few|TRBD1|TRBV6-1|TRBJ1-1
TGTGCCAGCACCGAAGGACAGGCGCTGAAGAACACTGAAGCTTTCTTT
CASTEGQALKNTEAFF